This is a list of T cell receptor beta chains from one sample in a study of blood T cells in healthy people across ages. MiXCR, run by TCRdb on the 5' RACE reads, gives a single entry per CDR3 protein. The sample lists about 970,000 distinct CDR3 sequences, roughly 51% occurring once. Sequenced: blood. All receptors derive from a woman aged 55-69 years in good health. Both conserved end residues are part of each CDR3. The order of the fields is clone size, J gene, D gene, V gene, CDR3 DNA, CDR3 protein. The D gene is left open where the match is weak. Rows may omit the clone size; those that give it use once, few, many or a size class.

>.|TRBJ2-1|.|TRBV11-3
TGTGCCAGCAGCCCCGCCGGGGGCTATAACAATGAGCAGTTCTTC
CASSPAGGYNNEQFF
>.|TRBJ2-1|TRBD2|TRBV28
TGTGCCAGCAGGAAAGCGGGAGACAATGAGCAGTTCTTC
CASRKAGDNEQFF
>few|TRBJ2-4|.|TRBV12-3/TRBV12-4
TGTGCCAGCAGCATACACCGGGACGGGAAAAACATTCAGTACTTC
CASSIHRDGKNIQYF
>.|TRBJ2-7|.|TRBV15
TGTGCCACCCATAAGGGGGATACTAGCGTTAGCTCCTACGAGCAGTACTTC
CATHKGDTSVSSYEQYF
>.|TRBJ2-3|TRBD2|TRBV5-1
TGCGCCAGCAGCCCCCGGACTAGCGGGGAGACAGATACGCAGTATTTT
CASSPRTSGETDTQYF
>few|TRBJ2-7|TRBD2|TRBV5-1
TGCGCCAGCAGCTTTGGGACTAGCGGGGTCTACGAGCAGTACTTC
CASSFGTSGVYEQYF
>few|TRBJ2-1|TRBD2|TRBV5-1
TGCGCCAGCAGCCCCAGGACTAGCGGGAGGGCTGATGAGCAGTTCTTC
CASSPRTSGRADEQFF
>.|TRBJ1-1|.|TRBV21-1
TGTGCCAGCAGCAAAGGTGGGACGGGCACTGAAGCTTTCTTT
CASSKGGTGTEAFF
>.|TRBJ2-7|.|TRBV12-3/TRBV12-4
TGTGCCAGCAGTGGCGTGAGGGGAAGTATCGCCGAGCAGTACTTC
CASSGVRGSIAEQYF
>few|TRBJ2-1|.|TRBV20-1
TGCAGTGCTAGCCGCCGAACAACTAGTATCAATGAGCAGTTCTTC
CSASRRTTSINEQFF
>few|TRBJ2-5|TRBD2|TRBV5-1
TGCGCCAGCAGCTTGGTTCCTAGCGGGAGAGAGACCCAGTACTTC
CASSLVPSGRETQYF
>few|TRBJ2-1|.|TRBV2
TGTGCCAGCGGAAGGGATGAGCAGTTCTTC
CASGRDEQFF
>.|TRBJ2-1|.|TRBV7-8
TGTGCCAGCAGCAATAGACTACGCGAGCAGTTCTTC
CASSNRLREQFF
>.|TRBJ2-2|.|TRBV5-1
TGCGCCAGCACCCCGGGCTCGCGGACCAACACCGGGGAGCTGTTTTTT
CASTPGSRTNTGELFF
>.|TRBJ2-5|.|TRBV21-1
TGTGCCAGCAGCACCCCCCTGAGGGAGACCCAGTACTTC
CASSTPLRETQYF
>few|TRBJ2-7|.|TRBV15
TGTGCCACCAGCAGAGACCCCGGCGCCTACGAGCAGTACTTC
CATSRDPGAYEQYF
>.|TRBJ2-3|TRBD1|TRBV11-2
TGTGCCAGCAGCAAAAGCTTATCGGGACAGGGGGCCGCCAGCACAGATACGCAGTATTTT
CASSKSLSGQGAASTDTQYF
>.|TRBJ2-5|TRBD1|TRBV14
TGTGCCAGCAGCCAAGAAAGGGGGCTGGGGGAGACCCAGTACTTC
CASSQERGLGETQYF
>few|TRBJ1-2|TRBD1|TRBV10-3
TGTGCCATCAGAAACCCGGACGGGACAGTGGGTTCATACTACACCTTC
CAIRNPDGTVGSYYTF
>.|TRBJ2-3|TRBD1|TRBV12-3/TRBV12-4
TGTGCCAGCAGTTTAAGAGGGGGCAGGGATACGCAGTATTTT
CASSLRGGRDTQYF
>.|TRBJ2-5|TRBD1|TRBV12-3/TRBV12-4
TGTGCCGGCAGTTTAACAGGGGTGCTAGAGACCCAGTACTTC
CAGSLTGVLETQYF
>.|TRBJ2-4|TRBD2|TRBV9
TGTGCCAGCAGCCCCCGACTAGCAGCCAAAAACATTCAGTACTTC
CASSPRLAAKNIQYF
>few|TRBJ2-3|.|TRBV10-3
TGTGCCATCAGTGAGTCGGGCTCGGGAGGCACAGATACGCAGTATTTT
CAISESGSGGTDTQYF
>.|TRBJ2-2|.|TRBV4-2
TGTGCCAGCAGCCAAGAAGTAGGGTTTGACACCGGGGAGCCGTTTTTT
CASSQEVGFDTGEPFF
>.|TRBJ2-7|.|TRBV6-2/TRBV6-3
TGTGCCAGCAGCCGGGACTCCGTTGGTGGCGAGCAGTACTTC
CASSRDSVGGEQYF
>.|TRBJ2-7|.|TRBV20-1
TGCAGTGCTAGAGGGGTTACAGGGCTCGAGCAGTACTTC
CSARGVTGLEQYF
>.|TRBJ2-7|.|TRBV3-1
TGTGCCAGCAGCCAAGATGTGGTGGGGCTGCCCGCCTACGAGCAGTACTTC
CASSQDVVGLPAYEQYF
>.|TRBJ2-7|.|TRBV2
TGTGCCAGCAAATATCTGAACTCCTACGAGCAGAACTTC
CASKYLNSYEQNF
>.|TRBJ1-4|.|TRBV6-5
TGTGCCAGCAGTTACTCTCGCGCTGCAACTAATGAAAAACTGTTTTTT
CASSYSRAATNEKLFF
>.|TRBJ2-7|TRBD2|TRBV15
TGTGCCACCAGCAGAGATGCTAGCGGGAACTACGAGCAGTACTTC
CATSRDASGNYEQYF
>few|TRBJ1-6|.|TRBV6-6
TGTGCCAGCAGTTACGAGGCAGGGCTGAATTCACCCCTCCACTTT
CASSYEAGLNSPLHF
>.|TRBJ2-4|.|TRBV5-6
TGTGCCAGCGGGTACAGGGTCCCAAACATTCAGTACTTC
CASGYRVPNIQYF
>.|TRBJ2-5|.|TRBV29-1
TGCAGCGTTGATGCCGGAGAGGGGCAAGAGACCCAGTACTTC
CSVDAGEGQETQYF
>.|TRBJ2-4|.|TRBV29-1
TGCAGCGTTGGAACAGGGTGGGCAAACATTCAGTACTTC
CSVGTGWANIQYF
>.|TRBJ2-3|.|TRBV20-1
TGCAGTGCTAAACTCGGAGGGGGCACAGATACGCAGTATTTT
CSAKLGGGTDTQYF
>.|TRBJ2-5|.|TRBV7-8
TGTGCCAGCAGCCTGTGGTCGGAGCAGTACTTC
CASSLWSEQYF
>.|TRBJ2-3|TRBD2|TRBV5-1
TGCGCCAGCAGCTCGAGCGGGAGTTTCGCAGAGACGCAGTATTTT
CASSSSGSFAETQYF
>.|TRBJ2-1|TRBD2|TRBV25-1
TGTGCCAGCAGTGAATTAATAGCGGGTTCCTACAATGAGCAGTTCTTC
CASSELIAGSYNEQFF
>.|TRBJ2-7|.|TRBV20-1
TGCAGTGCTAGAGCAGCGGGCCACGAGCAGTACTTC
CSARAAGHEQYF
>few|TRBJ2-5|.|TRBV12-3/TRBV12-4
TGTGCCAGCAGTTTTTCAGTCCGAGGTGGGGAGACCCAGTACTTC
CASSFSVRGGETQYF
>once|TRBJ2-1|TRBD2|TRBV10-3
TGTGCCATCGAGGAGGGACTAGCGGTACCTCAGCAGTTCTTC
CAIEEGLAVPQQFF
>.|TRBJ2-1|.|TRBV5-6
TGTGCCAACAGTCAGGACAGTTCCGATGAGCAGTTCTTC
CANSQDSSDEQFF
>.|TRBJ2-7|TRBD1|TRBV6-5
TGTGCCAGCAGGGAGACAGGGCTTTGGGAGCAGTACTTC
CASRETGLWEQYF
>.|TRBJ2-5|.|TRBV7-2
TGTGCCAGCAGAGAAAACTACCTCCGAGAGACCCAGTACTTC
CASRENYLRETQYF
>.|TRBJ2-3|.|TRBV4-3
TGCGCCAGCAGCCAAGTCTTCGGGACCCCCACAGATACGCAGTATTTT
CASSQVFGTPTDTQYF
>once|TRBJ2-7|TRBD2|TRBV20-1
TGCAGTGCTAGTAACGTAGCGGGAAACTCCTACGAGCAGTACTTC
CSASNVAGNSYEQYF
>.|TRBJ2-7|TRBD1|TRBV9
TGTGCCAGCAGCGTAGTCACAGGGGGAGGTGAGCAGTACTTC
CASSVVTGGGEQYF
>few|TRBJ1-2|.|TRBV6-1
TGTGCCAGCGGACCAGGGTTGGATTACTATGGCTACACCTTC
CASGPGLDYYGYTF
>once|TRBJ1-5|.|TRBV6-1
TGTGCCAGCAGTAGGTTACAGCCCCTTGTTCAGCCCCAGCATTTT
CASSRLQPLVQPQHF
>.|TRBJ1-5|TRBD1|TRBV6-1
TGTGCCAGCAGGGAGCACAGGGGGAACAATCAGCCCCAGCATTTT
CASREHRGNNQPQHF
>.|TRBJ2-7|TRBD2|TRBV10-2
TGCGCCAGCAGTGAGATCGGTAGCGGGAGTTTCGGGACCTACGAGCAGTACTTC
CASSEIGSGSFGTYEQYF
>.|TRBJ1-2|TRBD1|TRBV27
TGTGCCAGCAGTTTCCGGGGACAGAGAGCTAACTATGGCTACACCTTC
CASSFRGQRANYGYTF
>.|TRBJ2-3|.|TRBV5-4
TGTGCCAGCAGCTCAGGACAGAGAGATACGCAGTATTTT
CASSSGQRDTQYF